This is a list of T cell receptor beta chains from one sample in a study of shared clonotypes between healthy human individuals. Sequencing used immunoSEQ multiplex PCR; TCRdb keeps in-frame clones, though not all of them. Of about 1.1 million clones in the sample, around three quarters were seen once. The sequencing sample was made of memory CD4+ T cells from PBMCs. All receptors come from a man between 18 and 29 years old in good health. Some clones in this sample may be carry-over from other donors' samples. Both conserved end residues are part of each CDR3. A D gene is named only where the DNA matches it firmly. Expanded clones are given a class, and other clones once, few, many or no size at all.

clone_size d_call j_call v_call cdr3_aa cdr3_nt
- - TRBJ1-4 TRBV19 CASSIDPRTAGQLFF TGTGCCAGTAGTATAGATCCGAGGACCGCTGGCCAACTGTTTTTT
- - TRBJ2-7 TRBV25-1 CAREGQPEQYF TGTGCCAGGGAAGGACAGCCCGAGCAGTACTTC
- - TRBJ2-2 TRBV19 CASSIRRLGPPNTGELFF TGTGCCAGTAGTATCCGCCGCCTGGGTCCTCCGAACACCGGGGAGCTGTTTTTT
- - TRBJ1-2 TRBV28 CASSLLPGQGPYGYTF TGTGCCAGCAGTCTCCTCCCCGGGCAGGGCCCCTATGGCTACACCTTC
- - TRBJ1-5 TRBV7-2 CASSLAGGSSQPQHF TGTGCCAGCAGCTTAGCGGGTGGATCTAGTCAGCCCCAGCATTTT
- - TRBJ1-1 TRBV6-5 CASTTGGRPEAFF TGTGCCAGCACTACGGGAGGAAGGCCTGAAGCTTTCTTT
- - TRBJ2-3 TRBV28 CASSLSGASSTDTQYF TGTGCCAGCAGTTTGTCCGGGGCTTCTAGCACAGATACGCAGTATTTT
once TRBD1 TRBJ2-7 TRBV4-1 CASSRSPGQGVAYEQYF TGCGCCAGCAGCCGGAGCCCGGGACAGGGGGTCGCCTACGAGCAGTACTTC
- - TRBJ2-3 TRBV18 CASSPYGPNTQYF TGTGCCAGCTCCCCCTACGGTCCTAATACGCAGTATTTT
once - TRBJ1-4 TRBV2 CASSAQRPDNEKLFF TGTGCCAGCAGCGCACAGAGACCGGATAATGAAAAACTGTTTTTT
- TRBD2 TRBJ2-7 TRBV28 CASSLGLAGREQYF TGTGCCAGCAGTTTAGGACTAGCGGGACGCGAGCAGTACTTC
- - TRBJ1-1 TRBV5-1 CASSFRDGEAFF TGCGCCAGCAGCTTCCGGGACGGTGAAGCTTTCTTT
- - TRBJ1-5 TRBV7-2 CASSSNNQPQHF TGTGCCAGCAGCTCCAACAATCAGCCCCAGCATTTT
- - TRBJ2-7 TRBV6-1 CASRQNSYEQYF TGTGCCAGCAGGCAAAACTCCTACGAGCAGTACTTC
few TRBD2 TRBJ2-3 TRBV6-1 CASKSGRARTDTQYF TGTGCCAGCAAGAGCGGGAGGGCCCGCACAGATACGCAGTATTTT
- - TRBJ1-3 TRBV2 CASSGAGTGNTIYF TGTGCCAGCAGTGGGGCAGGGACTGGAAACACCATATATTTT
- - TRBJ2-6 TRBV7-8 CASSLDRWGANVLTF TGTGCCAGCAGCCTCGACCGCTGGGGGGCCAACGTCCTGACTTTC
- - TRBJ1-1 TRBV21-1 CASSNSGRVF TGTGCCAGCAGCAATTCAGGGAGGGTATTT
- - TRBJ2-3 TRBV5-4 CASSLKAGTDTQYF TGTGCCAGCAGCTTGAAGGCTGGCACAGATACGCAGTATTTT
- - TRBJ1-5 TRBV6-1 CATQRGTQPQHF TGTGCCACCCAGCGGGGAACTCAGCCCCAGCATTTT
- TRBD1 TRBJ1-1 TRBV5-1 CASSLATGSSTEAFF TGCGCCAGCAGCTTGGCGACAGGGTCGAGCACTGAAGCTTTCTTT
- - TRBJ2-7 TRBV4-1 CASSPRGRTYEQYF TGCGCCAGCAGCCCACGCGGACGGACCTACGAGCAGTACTTC
- - TRBJ2-2 TRBV5-1 CASSLEAGELFF TGCGCCAGCAGCTTAGAGGCCGGGGAGCTGTTTTTT
- TRBD2 TRBJ2-7 TRBV6-1 CASSASGRAPYEQYF TGTGCCAGCAGCGCTAGCGGGAGGGCCCCCTACGAGCAGTACTTC
- - TRBJ2-6 TRBV19 CASTEDVAAGANVLTF TGTGCCAGTACGGAGGACGTAGCCGCTGGGGCCAACGTCCTGACTTTC
- - TRBJ2-1 TRBV4-1 CASSQAGGPYNEQFF TGCGCCAGCAGCCAAGCGGGGGGCCCCTACAATGAGCAGTTCTTC
- - TRBJ1-5 TRBV6-1 CASSEYPEGLGQPQHF TGTGCCAGCAGTGAATATCCGGAGGGGTTGGGTCAGCCCCAGCATTTT
few TRBD1 TRBJ1-1 TRBV5-1 CASSERQGLNTEAFF TGCGCCAGCAGCGAACGACAGGGGTTGAACACTGAAGCTTTCTTT
- - TRBJ2-1 TRBV6-5 CASRGMASQDQEQFF TGTGCCAGCAGAGGGATGGCTAGCCAAGACCAGGAGCAGTTCTTC
- - TRBJ2-7 TRBV6-4 CASWIFYEQYF TGTGCCAGCTGGATATTTTACGAGCAGTACTTC
once - TRBJ1-4 TRBV7-2 CASSLMAGREKLFF TGTGCCAGCAGCTTAATGGCAGGGCGGGAAAAACTGTTTTTT
- - TRBJ2-5 TRBV6-1 CASSEARTETQYF TGTGCCAGCAGTGAAGCAAGGACCGAGACCCAGTACTTC
few TRBD2 TRBJ2-3 TRBV5-1 CASSLAPGLAGGPGTDTQYF TGCGCCAGCAGCTTGGCACCCGGACTAGCGGGAGGGCCTGGTACAGATACGCAGTATTTT
- - TRBJ2-1 TRBV10-3 CAISLAGTLSGNNEQFF TGTGCCATCAGTCTCGCCGGGACTCTCTCAGGAAACAATGAGCAGTTCTTC
- - TRBJ1-2 TRBV28 CASTVGGDFYTF TGTGCCAGCACCGTGGGGGGGGATTTCTACACCTTC
few - TRBJ1-1 TRBV29-1 CSVEDRGLNTEAFF TGCAGCGTTGAAGATCGGGGCTTGAACACTGAAGCTTTCTTT
once TRBD2 TRBJ2-3 TRBV7-9 CASSLWLAGDTDTQYF TGTGCCAGCAGCTTATGGCTAGCGGGAGACACAGATACGCAGTATTTT
- TRBD1 TRBJ2-5 TRBV11-2 CASSLTGTGQETQYF TGTGCCAGCAGCCTTACCGGGACAGGACAAGAGACCCAGTACTTC
- TRBD1 TRBJ2-2 TRBV29-1 CSVEGAAGELFF TGCAGCGTCGAGGGGGCGGCCGGGGAGCTGTTTTTT
- - TRBJ1-1 TRBV19 CASRLQVLNTEAFF TGTGCCAGTCGGCTTCAGGTTCTGAACACTGAAGCTTTCTTT
- - TRBJ2-1 TRBV2 CASSGGPSSYNEQFF TGTGCCAGCAGTGGCGGTCCGAGCTCCTACAATGAGCAGTTCTTC
- - TRBJ2-3 TRBV6-6 CASSRDGTDTQYF TGTGCCAGCAGCCGGGACGGCACAGATACGCAGTATTTT
- - TRBJ2-7 TRBV11-3 CASSLSVSAEQYF TGTGCCAGCAGCTTGTCGGTGAGTGCGGAGCAGTACTTC
- TRBD1 TRBJ1-1 TRBV27 CASSLTRGDTEAFF TGTGCCAGCAGTTTAACCAGGGGGGACACTGAAGCTTTCTTT
- TRBD1 TRBJ2-1 TRBV5-1 CASREQGVYNEQFF TGCGCCAGCAGAGAACAGGGGGTTTACAATGAGCAGTTCTTC
- - TRBJ1-4 TRBV27 CASSLTRSNEKLFF TGTGCCAGCAGTTTAACTAGATCCAATGAAAAACTGTTTTTT
- - TRBJ2-1 TRBV28 CASSPVGDLSNEQFF TGTGCCAGCAGTCCGGTTGGGGACCTTTCCAATGAGCAGTTCTTC
- TRBD1 TRBJ1-3 TRBV7-2 CASSPAGGGNTIYF TGTGCCAGCAGCCCCGCAGGGGGCGGAAACACCATATATTTT
- - TRBJ1-3 TRBV6-5 CASSYSGRTGNTIYF TGTGCCAGCAGTTACTCGGGCCGAACGGGAAACACCATATATTTT
- - TRBJ1-4 TRBV28 CASSLWRTIEKLFF TGTGCCAGCAGTTTATGGCGGACGATCGAAAAACTGTTTTTT
- - TRBJ1-5 TRBV21-1 CASSGRDPEGQPQHF TGTGCCAGCAGCGGACGGGACCCGGAGGGACAGCCCCAGCATTTT
- - TRBJ1-2 TRBV28 CASSFKQEGYTF TGTGCCAGCAGTTTTAAACAGGAAGGCTACACCTTC
- - TRBJ2-2 TRBV5-4 CASSLPRTGELFF TGTGCCAGCAGCTTACCCCGCACCGGGGAGCTGTTTTTT
- - TRBJ2-2 TRBV7-2 CASSLSYTGELFF TGTGCCAGCAGCTTATCGTACACCGGGGAGCTGTTTTTT
- TRBD1 TRBJ2-5 TRBV5-8 CASSWTGAQETQYF TGTGCCAGCAGCTGGACAGGGGCCCAAGAGACCCAGTACTTC
few - TRBJ1-2 TRBV27 CASSTTSRAGYTF TGTGCCAGCAGTACGACCTCAAGAGCCGGCTACACCTTC
- TRBD1 TRBJ1-1 TRBV6-5 CASGSGTDMNTEAFF TGTGCCAGCGGATCGGGGACAGATATGAACACTGAAGCTTTCTTT
- - TRBJ1-4 TRBV18 CASSPGQNSQEKLFF TGTGCCAGCTCACCCGGACAGAATTCTCAAGAAAAACTGTTTTTT
- - TRBJ2-3 TRBV5-1 CASSRLASTPTDTQYF TGCGCCAGCAGTCGCCTAGCGTCGACCCCCACAGATACGCAGTATTTT